Below, one T cell receptor beta chain is given with its context. The antigen is unknown. V shed 2 bases and J 3 bases; nucleotides not matched to a gene: 11. The CDR3 is 17 amino acids. Germline loops: CDR1 SGHDT, CDR2 YYEEEE. The source of the sample is a study of early T cells in non-severe SARS-CoV-2 infection. Study-wide results and limits: There was a bias toward anti-spike CD8 responses in VDJdb matching, which missed private and CD4 specificities.

Individual cDNA molecules were tagged with unique molecular identifiers, the study reported. MiXCR, run by TCRdb on the 5' RACE reads, gives a single entry per CDR3 protein. The sample yields 55,000 to 75,000 distinct CDR3 sequences, approximately 5.9% seen once. V usage is TRBV5-6 and J usage is TRBJ2-5, with 9 bases lining up with TRBD1. The specimen comprised whole blood, sampled at baseline. The clonotype comes from an adult who was a healthcare worker with PCR-confirmed SARS-CoV-2 infection or an uninfected control (not recorded which). CDR3 in amino acids: CASSLRTGALLEETQYF. CDR3 nucleotide sequence: TGTGCCAGCAGCTTAAGGACAGGGGCATTATTGGAAGAGACCCAGTACTTC.